Reported below is one T cell receptor (beta chain). This record comes from a study of CD8 T cells in Susac syndrome. RNA was extracted with the RNeasy kit, and a quantity of roughly 0.45 to 1 ug was reverse transcribed using random hexamers. TCR beta CDR3 was amplified by immunoSEQ multiplex PCR. This amplification extended across 54 Vbeta and 13 Jbeta segments. TCRdb ran MiXCR on the immunoSEQ multiplex PCR reads and lists one entry per CDR3 protein. The sample lists approximately 200,000 distinct CDR3 sequences; approximately 95% were seen once. CDR3 length: 13 residues. The germline gives CDR1 SGHDN, CDR2 FVKESK. Trimming stripped 4 bases from V and 7 bases from J, with 14 bases between. Sequencing of TCR beta was carried out in blood CD8+ and CD4+ T cells. Control patients had untreated stable or active relapsing-remitting multiple sclerosis by revised McDonald criteria. Negative isolation yielded CD8+ and CD4+ T cells; FACS enriched TEMRA cells.

The rearrangement links TRBV14 to TRBJ2-7; D is uncertain. Sequenced sample: CD4+ T cells from PBMCs. This TCR came from a human donor with multiple sclerosis. The CDR3 spells CASSPAERREQYF. CDR3 nucleotides: TGTGCCAGCAGCCCGGCCGAAAGGAGAGAGCAGTACTTC.